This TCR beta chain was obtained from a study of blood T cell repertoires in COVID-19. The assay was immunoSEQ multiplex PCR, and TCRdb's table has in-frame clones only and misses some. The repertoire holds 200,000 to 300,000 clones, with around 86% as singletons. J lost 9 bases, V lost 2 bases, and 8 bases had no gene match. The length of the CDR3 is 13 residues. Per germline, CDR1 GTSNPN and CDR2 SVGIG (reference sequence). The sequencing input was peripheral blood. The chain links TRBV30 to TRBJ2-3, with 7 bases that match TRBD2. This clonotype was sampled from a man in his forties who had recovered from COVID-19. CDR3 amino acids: CAWSFGGSGTQYF. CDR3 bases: TGTGCCTGGAGTTTCGGCGGGAGCGGAACGCAGTATTTT.